The 14 T cell receptor beta chains below were found in one sample sequenced in a study of neurological immune-mediated disorders. TCRdb reprocessed the 5' RACE reads with MiXCR, giving one entry per CDR3 protein. The table records tens of thousands of distinct CDR3 sequences, 4% to 6% of them present only once. Specimen: PBMCs. The receptors originated from a man younger than 35 with multiple sclerosis.

In its sample, this clonotype was seen a few times. This chain connects TRBV5-5 to TRBJ2-2; TRBD1 or TRBD2 may be the D gene (5 bases each). The CDR3 loop spans 15 amino acids. Trimming shortened V by 5 bases and J by 4 bases, and 15 bases separated the two germline ends. Germline values: CDR1 SGHKS, CDR2 YYEKEE (reference sequence). In DNA form, the CDR3 reads TGTGCCAGCAGGAAGGGACGGGCGGGCACCGGGGAGCTGTTTTTT. It specifies CASRKGRAGTGELFF.

This clonotype has ten or more counts. V is TRBV20-1 and J is TRBJ2-1, with 10 bases aligning to TRBD2. The CDR3 has 17 amino acids. Germline CDR1 DFQATT, CDR2 SNEGSKA (reference sequence). J gave up 9 bases and V 0 bases, and 14 bases lay outside the gene matches. The DNA for the CDR3 is TGCAGTGCTAGAGATCCCAGCGGGAGGGCCGACGGCGGTGAGCAGTTCTTC. Its protein is CSARDPSGRADGGEQFF.

This clonotype showed up many times. The chain couples TRBV2 to TRBJ1-5; the D gene is possibly TRBD1 (5 bases). The CDR3 consists of 15 residues. Per germline, CDR1 SNHLY and CDR2 FYNNEI. The ends were cut back, 4 bases at V and 0 bases at J, with 10 bases in the middle. CDR3 nucleotide sequence: TGTGCCAGCAGTGGACAGTTAATTAGCAATCAGCCCCAGCATTTT. This translates into CASSGQLISNQPQHF.

This clonotype was seen repeatedly, ten times or more. The chain employs TRBV9 and TRBJ2-1; the match to TRBD2 covers 9 bases. The length of the CDR3 is 14 residues. CDR1 SGDLS and CDR2 YYNGEE come from the germline V gene. Losses at the gene ends were 3 bases for V and 7 bases for J; bases not matched to a gene: 5. Here the CDR3 DNA reads TGTGCCAGCAGCGAAGGACTAGCGTATAATGAGCAGTTCTTC. Its protein product is CASSEGLAYNEQFF.

This clonotype was seen repeatedly, ten times or more. The CDR3 DNA reads TGCAGTGCAACGGGGGGGGCTAATACGCAGTATTTT. Residues: CSATGGANTQYF. The rearrangement links TRBV20-1 to TRBJ2-3; 8 bases agree with TRBD2. Germline V gene data show CDR1 as DFQATT and CDR2 as SNEGSKA (reference sequence). With 6 bases clipped from V and 7 bases from J, the junction kept 6 bases outside the gene matches. The CDR3 totals 12 residues.

This clonotype has at least ten counts. Possible read error: a much larger clone is one base away. The rearrangement links TRBV4-1 to TRBJ2-6, with D possibly matching TRBD1 (5 bases). Germline CDR1 is MGHRA and CDR2 is YSYEKL. The CDR3 spans 16 residues. CDR3 amino acids: CASSQDGHSGAKVLTF. For the CDR3, the DNA is TGCGCCAGCAGCCAAGATGGACACTCTGGGGCCAAAGTCCTGACTTTC.

This clonotype was seen repeatedly, ten times or more. The chain joins TRBV7-9 to TRBJ2-7; a possible D gene is TRBD2 (5 bases). This CDR3 comprises 16 residues. Germline V gene lookup returns CDR1 SEHNR and CDR2 FQNEAQ (reference sequence). V gave up 0 bases and J gave up 0 bases, with 12 bases separating them. The CDR3 reads CASSLARATRSYEQYF. The DNA of the CDR3 is TGTGCCAGCAGCTTAGCGCGGGCGACCCGCTCCTACGAGCAGTACTTC. The full variable domain, its missing parts supplied by reference TRBV7-9 and TRBJ2-7, is DTGVSQNPRHKITKRGQNVTFRCDPISEHNRLYWYRQTLGQGPEFLTYFQNEAQLEKSRLLSDRFSAERPKGSFSTLEIQRTEQGDSAMYLCASSLARATRSYEQYFGPGTRLTVT.

This clonotype was seen at least ten times. The genes are TRBV10-3 and TRBJ2-7; D may be TRBD1 or TRBD2 (5 bases each). V gave up 11 bases and J gave up 5 bases, with 16 bases separating them. The germline V gene has CDR1 ENHRY and CDR2 SYGVKD. This CDR3 is built from 12 residues. The CDR3 sequence: CAGGRDLNEQYF. The CDR3 DNA sequence: TGTGCCGGGGGACGGGACCTCAACGAGCAGTACTTC.

This clonotype was seen many times. V and J are TRBV25-1 and TRBJ1-2; a possible D gene is TRBD1 (5 bases). CDR1 and CDR2 from the germline V gene are MGHDK and SYGVNS. Trimming took 4 bases from V and 3 from J, leaving 18 bases between them. This CDR3 has 16 amino acids. CDR3 protein: CASSGPTPGGYYGYTF. CDR3 DNA: TGTGCCAGCAGTGGACCTACACCGGGGGGTTACTATGGCTACACCTTC.

This clonotype was observed at least ten times. This rearrangement joins TRBV3-1 to TRBJ2-1; 8 bases map to TRBD2. CDR1 and CDR2 from the germline V gene are LGHDT and YNNKEL (reference sequence). With 3 bases clipped from V and 8 bases from J, the junction kept 3 bases outside the gene matches. This CDR3 contains 13 residues. The CDR3 loop is CASSHGRGDEQFF. Written as DNA, the CDR3 is TGTGCCAGCAGCCATGGGCGGGGGGATGAGCAGTTCTTC.

This clonotype was picked up many times. V usage is TRBV12-3 or TRBV12-4 and J usage is TRBJ2-1, with D perhaps TRBD1 (6 bases). Trimming stripped 2 bases from V and 7 bases from J, with 12 bases between. The CDR3 runs 14 residues. CDR3 in DNA: TGTGCCAGCAGTTTATTTAAGGGGGATAATGAGCAGTTCTTC. This translates into CASSLFKGDNEQFF.

This clonotype was seen ten or more times. V usage is TRBV20-1 and J usage is TRBJ2-7; D not certain. Germline V gene lookup returns CDR1 DFQATT and CDR2 SNEGSKA (reference sequence). This CDR3 has 13 amino acids. V was clipped by 3 bases and J by 0 bases, with 9 bases between them. CDR3 nucleotide sequence: TGCAGTGCTAGGCGGCCGCTCTCCTACGAGCAGTACTTC. Translation: CSARRPLSYEQYF.

This clonotype was recorded many times. The chain carries TRBV6-5 and TRBJ2-3, with no clear D. Germline values: CDR1 MNHEY, CDR2 SVGAGI. The V gene lost 2 bases and the J gene lost 1 base, with 4 bases spanning the gap. The CDR3 length is 13 residues. The CDR3: CASSYPGTDTQYF. CDR3 bases: TGTGCCAGCAGTTACCCCGGCACAGATACGCAGTATTTT.

This clonotype was seen repeatedly, ten times or more. The chain recombines TRBV7-2 with TRBJ2-2; D ambiguous. Looked up from germline, CDR1 is SGHTA and CDR2 is FQGNSA. The CDR3 contains 13 residues. V was shortened by 5 bases and J by 5 bases, with 9 bases between the two germline ends. As DNA, the CDR3 is TGTGCCAGCAGCCCACTGGGGACCGGGGAGCTGTTTTTT. Its translation: CASSPLGTGELFF.